The rows below give T cell receptor beta chains drawn from one sample of a study of blood T cell repertoires in COVID-19. Data came from immunoSEQ multiplex PCR; TCRdb stores just in-frame clones and leaves some out. The profile shows around 180,000 clones, roughly four fifths of them singletons. Specimen: peripheral blood. These TCRs come from a woman in her twenties or thirties with acute or convalescent COVID-19. Each CDR3 is given with its conserved first and last residue. A D gene is named only where the DNA matches it firmly. Rows give clone size only sometimes, using once, few, many, or a class for an expanded clone.

-	TRBV18	-	TRBJ2-3	TGTGCCAGCTCACCACCCTCGGGAGATACGCAGTATTTT	CASSPPSGDTQYF
-	TRBV7-9	-	TRBJ1-2	TGTGCCAGCAGCCCCGGTTGGTTGACTAACTATGGCTACACCTTC	CASSPGWLTNYGYTF
TRBD1	TRBV5-4	-	TRBJ2-5	TGTGCCAGCAGCTATTTGACAGGGGCGGAGACCCAGTACTTC	CASSYLTGAETQYF
-	TRBV27	once	TRBJ1-2	TGTGCCAGCAGTACCTCACCGGACAGACTCTGGGGCTACACCTTC	CASSTSPDRLWGYTF
TRBD1	TRBV18	-	TRBJ1-3	TGTGCCAGCTCCCCACCGACAGGGAGCTCTGGAAACACCATATATTTT	CASSPPTGSSGNTIYF
-	TRBV25-1	-	TRBJ2-5	TGTGCCAGCAGGGGGGTGGGACTCCAAGAGACCCAGTACTTC	CASRGVGLQETQYF
-	TRBV12-3/TRBV12-4	-	TRBJ2-1	TGTGCCAGCAGTAACATGGGCAAGCAGTTCTTC	CASSNMGKQFF
-	TRBV6-6	-	TRBJ1-2	TGTGCCAGCAGTTCCCCCGGACAGCCGGGAGGCTACACCTTC	CASSSPGQPGGYTF
TRBD1	TRBV28	-	TRBJ1-2	TGTGCCAGCAGAGTTGACAGGGGCTATGGCTACACCTTC	CASRVDRGYGYTF
TRBD1	TRBV7-6	-	TRBJ2-1	TGTGCCAGCAGCTTAGTCCCGTCGACAGGGGGCCCAACAGGTGAGCAGTTCTTC	CASSLVPSTGGPTGEQFF
-	TRBV7-2	few	TRBJ1-3	TGTGCCAGCAGCTCTGCTCCACCAGGTCCAACAAACACCATATATTTT	CASSSAPPGPTNTIYF
TRBD1	TRBV9	-	TRBJ1-4	TGTGCCAGCAGCGCTCGGGACAGTTATAATGAAAAACTGTTTTTT	CASSARDSYNEKLFF
TRBD1	TRBV7-7	-	TRBJ2-7	TGTGCCAGCAGCTTAGGGGGCGGACAGGACGAGCAGTACTTC	CASSLGGGQDEQYF
-	TRBV5-1	-	TRBJ2-7	TGCGCCAGCAGAGGGACAAGGCCTTCCTACGAGCAGTACTTC	CASRGTRPSYEQYF
-	TRBV20-1	-	TRBJ2-6	TGCAGTGCTAGTTCCCCGTCTGGGGCCAACGTCCTGACTTTC	CSASSPSGANVLTF
-	TRBV10-3	-	TRBJ2-3	TGTGCCATCAGTGAGGGCCTTACCCCCACAGATACGCAGTATTTT	CAISEGLTPTDTQYF
-	TRBV28	-	TRBJ2-2	TGTGCCAGCAGTTTATATAGGGGGAGGGGAAACACCGGGGAGCTGTTTTTT	CASSLYRGRGNTGELFF
TRBD1	TRBV2	-	TRBJ1-6	TGTGCCAGCATTTATTCGACAGGGGATAATTCACCCCTCCACTTT	CASIYSTGDNSPLHF
-	TRBV9	once	TRBJ1-3	TGTGCCAGCAGCGCCCGGGCAGGGGTATCTGGAAACACCATATATTTT	CASSARAGVSGNTIYF
-	TRBV5-1	once	TRBJ1-2	TGCGCCAGCAGCTTCCCGTCCGTCTTCGGCAGGAGGTCCTATGGCTACACCTTC	CASSFPSVFGRRSYGYTF
-	TRBV10-3	few	TRBJ1-1	TGTGCCATGAAAAACAGGGTTCTTAACACTGAAGCTTTCTTT	CAMKNRVLNTEAFF
-	TRBV6-5	-	TRBJ1-6	TGTGCCAGTAAGGAGGTCGATAATTCACCCCTCCACTTT	CASKEVDNSPLHF
TRBD2	TRBV9	-	TRBJ2-1	TGTGCCAGCAGCCCAAGGGGGGGTAGCGGGAGATCAGGCTACAATGAGCAGTTCTTC	CASSPRGGSGRSGYNEQFF